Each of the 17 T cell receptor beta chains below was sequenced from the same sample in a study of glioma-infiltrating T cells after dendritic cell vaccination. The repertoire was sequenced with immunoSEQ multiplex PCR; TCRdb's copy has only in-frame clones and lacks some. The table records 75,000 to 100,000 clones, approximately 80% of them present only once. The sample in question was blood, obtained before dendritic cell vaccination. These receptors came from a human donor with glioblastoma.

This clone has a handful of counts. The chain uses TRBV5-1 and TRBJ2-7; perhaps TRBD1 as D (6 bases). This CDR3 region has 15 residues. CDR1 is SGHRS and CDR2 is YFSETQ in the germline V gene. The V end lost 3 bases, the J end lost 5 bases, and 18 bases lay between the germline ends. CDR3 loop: CASSSYTGRGHEQYF. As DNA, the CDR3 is TGCGCCAGCAGCTCTTACACGGGCAGGGGCCACGAGCAGTACTTC.

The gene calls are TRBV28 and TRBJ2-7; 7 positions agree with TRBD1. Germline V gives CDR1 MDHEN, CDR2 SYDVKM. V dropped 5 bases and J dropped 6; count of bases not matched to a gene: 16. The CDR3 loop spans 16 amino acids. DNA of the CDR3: TGTGCCAGCAGTACTTCCGGGACAGTTACCATCGGCGAGCAGTACTTC. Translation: CASSTSGTVTIGEQYF.

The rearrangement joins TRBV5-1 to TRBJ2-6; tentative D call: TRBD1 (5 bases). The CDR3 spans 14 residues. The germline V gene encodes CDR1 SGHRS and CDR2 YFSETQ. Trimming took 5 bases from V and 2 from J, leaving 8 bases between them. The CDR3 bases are TGCGCCAGCAGGACAGTAACTGGGGCCAACGTCCTGACTTTC. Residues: CASRTVTGANVLTF.

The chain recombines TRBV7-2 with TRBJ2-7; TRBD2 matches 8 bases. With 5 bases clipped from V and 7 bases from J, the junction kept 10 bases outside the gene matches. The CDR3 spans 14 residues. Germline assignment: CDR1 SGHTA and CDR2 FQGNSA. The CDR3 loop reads CASSRAGGLGEQYF. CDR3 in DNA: TGTGCCAGCAGCCGGGCGGGGGGTTTAGGGGAGCAGTACTTC.

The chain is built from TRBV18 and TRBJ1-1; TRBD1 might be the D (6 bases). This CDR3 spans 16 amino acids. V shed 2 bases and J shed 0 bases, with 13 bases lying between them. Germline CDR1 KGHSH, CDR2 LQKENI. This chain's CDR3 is CASSPRLEGVNTEAFF. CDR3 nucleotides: TGTGCCAGCTCACCAAGGTTAGAGGGGGTGAACACTGAAGCTTTCTTT. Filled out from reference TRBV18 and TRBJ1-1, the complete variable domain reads NAGVMQNPRHLVRRRGQEARLRCSPMKGHSHVYWYRQLPEEGLKFMVYLQKENIIDESGMPKERFSAEFPKEGPSILRIQQVVRGDSAAYFCASSPRLEGVNTEAFFGQGTRLTVV.

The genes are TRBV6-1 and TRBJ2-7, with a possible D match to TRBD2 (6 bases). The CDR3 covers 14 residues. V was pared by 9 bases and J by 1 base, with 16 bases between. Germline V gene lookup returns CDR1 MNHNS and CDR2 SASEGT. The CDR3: CASGGRGSSYEQYF. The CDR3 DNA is TGTGCCAGTGGGGGACGGGGGTCTTCCTACGAGCAGTACTTC.

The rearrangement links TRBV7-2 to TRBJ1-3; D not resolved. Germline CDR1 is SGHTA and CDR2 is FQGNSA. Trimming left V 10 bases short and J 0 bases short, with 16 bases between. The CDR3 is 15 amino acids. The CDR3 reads CATTLAGFSGNTIYF. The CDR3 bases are TGTGCCACCACATTGGCGGGGTTCTCTGGAAACACCATATATTTT.

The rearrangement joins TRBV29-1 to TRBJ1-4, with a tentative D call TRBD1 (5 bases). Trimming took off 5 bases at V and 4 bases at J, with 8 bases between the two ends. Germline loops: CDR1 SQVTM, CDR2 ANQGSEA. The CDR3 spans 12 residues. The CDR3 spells CSVTGGNEKLFF. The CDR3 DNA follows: TGCAGCGTTACCGGGGGTAATGAAAAACTGTTTTTT.

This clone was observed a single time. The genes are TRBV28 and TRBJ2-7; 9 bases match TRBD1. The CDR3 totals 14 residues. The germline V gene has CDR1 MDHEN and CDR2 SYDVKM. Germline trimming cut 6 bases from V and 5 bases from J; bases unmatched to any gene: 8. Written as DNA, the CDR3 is TGTGCCAGCAGAAGGACAGGGGTGCTTCACGAGCAGTACTTC. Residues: CASRRTGVLHEQYF.

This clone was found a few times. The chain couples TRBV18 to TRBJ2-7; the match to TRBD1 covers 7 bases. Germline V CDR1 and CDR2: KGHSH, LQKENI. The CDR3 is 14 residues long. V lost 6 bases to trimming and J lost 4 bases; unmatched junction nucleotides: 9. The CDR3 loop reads CASSSETGTYEQYF. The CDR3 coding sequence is TGTGCCAGCTCGTCAGAGACAGGGACGTACGAGCAGTACTTC.

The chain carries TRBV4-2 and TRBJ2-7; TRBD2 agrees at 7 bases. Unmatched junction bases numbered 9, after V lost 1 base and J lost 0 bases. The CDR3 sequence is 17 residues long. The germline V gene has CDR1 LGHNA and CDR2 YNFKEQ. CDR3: CASSQVSSVAGSYEQYF. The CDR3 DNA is TGTGCCAGCAGCCAAGTCTCTTCGGTAGCGGGCTCCTACGAGCAGTACTTC.

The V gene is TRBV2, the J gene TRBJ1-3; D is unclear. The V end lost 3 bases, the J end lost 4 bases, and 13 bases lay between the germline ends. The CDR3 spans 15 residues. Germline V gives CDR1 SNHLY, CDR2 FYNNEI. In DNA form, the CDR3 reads TGTGCCAGCAGTGAGTCAGGATTTTCGGGAAACACCATATATTTT. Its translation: CASSESGFSGNTIYF.

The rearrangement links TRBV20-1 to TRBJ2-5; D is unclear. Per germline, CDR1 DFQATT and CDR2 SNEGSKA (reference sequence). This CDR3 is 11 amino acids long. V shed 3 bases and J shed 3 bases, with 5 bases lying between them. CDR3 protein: CSASAEETQYF. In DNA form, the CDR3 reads TGCAGTGCTAGTGCGGAAGAGACCCAGTACTTC.

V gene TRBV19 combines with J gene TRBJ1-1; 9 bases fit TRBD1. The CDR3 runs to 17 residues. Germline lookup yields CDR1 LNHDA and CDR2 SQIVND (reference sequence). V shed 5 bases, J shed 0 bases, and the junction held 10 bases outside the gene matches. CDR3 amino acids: CASSANRGPLMNTEAFF. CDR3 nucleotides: TGTGCCAGTAGTGCCAACAGGGGGCCCCTCATGAACACTGAAGCTTTCTTT. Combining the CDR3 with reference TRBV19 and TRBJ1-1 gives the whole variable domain DGGITQSPKYLFRKEGQNVTLSCEQNLNHDAMYWYRQDPGQGLRLIYYSQIVNDFQKGDIAEGYSVSREKKESFPLTVTSAQKNPTAFYLCASSANRGPLMNTEAFFGQGTRLTVV.

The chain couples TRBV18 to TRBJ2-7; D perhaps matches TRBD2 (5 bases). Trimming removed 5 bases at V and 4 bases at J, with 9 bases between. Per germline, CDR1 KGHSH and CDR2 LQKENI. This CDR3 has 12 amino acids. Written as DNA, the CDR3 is TGTGCCAGCTCAGCGACTACTTACGAGCAGTACTTC. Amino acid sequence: CASSATTYEQYF.

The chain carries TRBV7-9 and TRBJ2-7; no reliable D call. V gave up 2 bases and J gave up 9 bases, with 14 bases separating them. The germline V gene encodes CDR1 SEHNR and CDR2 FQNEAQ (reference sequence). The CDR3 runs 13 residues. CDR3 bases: TGTGCCAGCAGCTTATCCCTAGAGCGTTCGCAGTACTTC. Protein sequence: CASSLSLERSQYF.

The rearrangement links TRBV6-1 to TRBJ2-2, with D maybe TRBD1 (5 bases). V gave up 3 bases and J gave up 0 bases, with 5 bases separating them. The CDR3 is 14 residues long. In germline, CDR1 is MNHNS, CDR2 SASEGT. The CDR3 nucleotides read TGTGCCAGCAGTGAGACAGCGAACACCGGGGAGCTGTTTTTT. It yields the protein CASSETANTGELFF.